This T cell receptor (beta chain) is drawn from a study of T cell repertoires in cytomegalovirus infection. Study at large: CMV infection plus the matching HLA type was flagged by public TCR beta signatures. General observations from the study: Cumulated frequencies of public TCR beta families served to identify carriers of CMV plus the relevant HLA.

TCRdb reprocessed the reads with MiXCR, giving one entry per CDR3 protein. Of approximately 590,000 distinct CDR3 sequences in the sample, almost 40% were seen once. The CDR3 totals 17 residues. Unmatched junction bases numbered 11, after V lost 3 bases and J lost 3 bases. Germline V CDR1 and CDR2: LGHNA, YSLEER. With respect to this clonotype: The target antigen is unknown.

The receptor's source is a human donor in good health (CMV status not recorded). Some clones in this sample may be carry-over from other donors' samples. V and J are TRBV4-3 and TRBJ2-1, with 7 bases matching TRBD2. This sample comprised cultured PBMCs, obtained from culture after CMV antigen stimulation. The CDR3 region is CASSHPVAGDLYNEQFF. The DNA for the CDR3 is TGCGCCAGCAGCCATCCCGTGGCGGGGGACCTCTACAATGAGCAGTTCTTC.